These 8 T cell receptor beta chains share one sample of origin, sequenced in a study of blood T cell repertoires in COVID-19. This table comes from immunoSEQ multiplex PCR, and its TCRdb copy is limited to in-frame clones, with some not included. The sample records a few hundred thousand clones, 80% to 90% being singletons. The sequenced sample was peripheral blood. The receptors were sampled from a man aged 60 to 75 who had recovered from COVID-19.

The CDR3, as DNA: TGTGCCAGCAGTACCCAGGACAGCTACGAGCAGTACTTC. It encodes CASSTQDSYEQYF. This chain links TRBV27 with TRBJ2-7, with a weak D call TRBD1 (6 bases). Germline V gene sequence: CDR1 MNHEY, CDR2 SMNVEV (reference sequence). The length of the CDR3 is 13 residues. Deletions cut 5 bases from V and 3 bases from J, with 11 bases between.

The chain carries TRBV28 and TRBJ1-5, with D perhaps matching TRBD1 (6 bases). The CDR3 has 16 amino acids. Looked up from germline, CDR1 is MDHEN and CDR2 is SYDVKM. V was shortened by 7 bases and J by 4 bases, with 20 bases between the two germline ends. CDR3 nucleotides: TGTGCCAGCAAACCCTTAATGGGACAATTTAATCAGCCCCAGCATTTT. Its translation: CASKPLMGQFNQPQHF.

The V call is TRBV5-4, the J call TRBJ2-1, with D possibly matching TRBD1 (6 bases). Trimming took 2 bases from V and 8 from J, leaving 11 bases between them. Germline lookup yields CDR1 SGHNT and CDR2 YYREEE (reference sequence). This CDR3 comprises 13 residues. CDR3 DNA sequence: TGTGCCAGCAGCTTCTCCAGGGGCGATGAGCAGTTCTTC. It specifies CASSFSRGDEQFF.

This chain uses TRBV19 with TRBJ1-2; 7 bases are a match to TRBD1. CDR3 size: 17 residues. Trimming took 5 bases from V and 2 from J; bases not matched to a gene: 14. Germline V lookup: CDR1 LNHDA, CDR2 SQIVND (reference sequence). This CDR3 reads CASSLLRDSNLNYGYTF. The CDR3 nucleotides read TGTGCCAGTAGTCTTCTAAGGGACAGTAACTTAAACTATGGCTACACCTTC.

The chain joins TRBV5-1 to TRBJ2-2, with TRBD2 identical over 9 bases. V gave up 0 bases and J gave up 1 base; unmatched junction bases: 7. The germline gives CDR1 SGHRS, CDR2 YFSETQ. The CDR3 length is 18 residues. CDR3 nucleotide sequence: TGCGCCAGCAGCTTGGCCGTGACTAGCGGAGTGAACACCGGGGAGCTGTTTTTT. Translation gives CASSLAVTSGVNTGELFF.

This chain links TRBV10-1 with TRBJ2-3; possible D gene TRBD2, 5 bases. The V gene's germline CDR1 is WNHNN and CDR2 SYGVQD (reference sequence). V was cut by 6 bases and J by 4 bases, with 29 bases left in between. The CDR3 contains 19 residues. For the CDR3, the DNA is TGCGCCAGCAGCGAGGCGGTAGTAAGCGGTCCACTGTTTGCAGATACGCAGTATTTT. Translated, it gives CASSEAVVSGPLFADTQYF.

The rearrangement uses TRBV28 and TRBJ2-7; D is perhaps TRBD2 (6 bases). This CDR3 is built from 13 residues. The V gene lost 6 bases and the J gene lost 0 bases, with 9 bases spanning the gap. Germline loops: CDR1 MDHEN, CDR2 SYDVKM. In nucleotides, the CDR3 is TGTGCCAGCAGGAGCGGGTCCTCCTACGAGCAGTACTTC. Encoded protein: CASRSGSSYEQYF.

The CDR3 DNA reads TGTGCTACCGGGACAGCTACCTACGAGCAGTACTTC. Protein sequence: CATGTATYEQYF. The chain employs TRBV28 and TRBJ2-7; the match to TRBD1 covers 7 bases. The CDR3 has 12 residues. CDR1 and CDR2 from the germline V gene are MDHEN and SYDVKM.